The 11 T cell receptor beta chains below all came from one sample that was sequenced in a study of cytomegalovirus exposure and HLA in healthy donors. A multiplex PCR was run with 60 Vbeta primers and 13 Jbeta primers. Here immunoSEQ multiplex PCR was the method, and the copy in TCRdb shows in-frame clones only, minus some. The profile shows about 120,000 clones, roughly a tenth of them singletons. Sequenced material: PBMCs. The receptor set was obtained from a woman aged 18-29 years in good health and CMV-seropositive.

V is TRBV19 and J is TRBJ1-5; the D is unclear. Looked up from germline, CDR1 is LNHDA and CDR2 is SQIVND (reference sequence). The length of the CDR3 is 11 residues. V gave up 6 bases and J gave up 6 bases, with 6 bases separating them. The CDR3 is CASRCIQPQHF. The CDR3 DNA sequence: TGTGCCAGTAGGTGTATTCAGCCCCAGCATTTT.

The sample holds a few counts of this clone. The rearrangement links TRBV9 to TRBJ1-5; D may be TRBD1 (6 bases). Trimming cost V 0 bases and J 4 bases, with 17 bases left between them. There are 17 residues in the CDR3. The germline V gene encodes CDR1 SGDLS and CDR2 YYNGEE. The CDR3 reads CASSVDPETGSNQPQHF. CDR3 in DNA: TGTGCCAGCAGCGTAGATCCGGAGACAGGCTCTAATCAGCCCCAGCATTTT. Together with reference TRBV9 and TRBJ1-5, the CDR3 gives the full variable domain: DSGVTQTPKHLITATGQRVTLRCSPRSGDLSVYWYQQSLDQGLQFLIQYYNGEERAKGNILERFSAQQFPDLHSELNLSSLELGDSALYFCASSVDPETGSNQPQHFGDGTRLSIL.

By its share, this clone is medium-sized. The chain recombines TRBV14 with TRBJ1-4, with TRBD1 as a possible D gene (6 bases). This CDR3 is built from 14 residues. CDR1 and CDR2 from the germline V gene are SGHDN and FVKESK. V was pared by 6 bases and J by 5 bases, with 13 bases between. CDR3 sequence: CASRAGAKNEKLFF. CDR3 DNA sequence: TGTGCCAGCAGAGCGGGGGCCAAGAATGAAAAACTGTTTTTT.

A few counts support this clone. V is TRBV30 and J is TRBJ1-1, with D possibly matching TRBD1 (5 bases). V was clipped by 0 bases and J by 1 base, with 9 bases between them. CDR3 length: 14 amino acids. Germline V lookup: CDR1 GTSNPN, CDR2 SVGIG (reference sequence). CDR3 loop: CAWSVGRGNTEAFF. In nucleotides, the CDR3 is TGTGCCTGGAGTGTGGGGCGTGGGAACACTGAAGCTTTCTTT.

This clone was seen only a few times. This sequence joins TRBV28 and TRBJ1-5; TRBD1 is a possible D gene (6 bases). Germline CDR1 is MDHEN and CDR2 is SYDVKM. The CDR3 runs 15 residues. V lost 8 bases and J 0 bases, leaving 14 bases between the germline ends. CDR3 loop: CASAWDTYSNQPQHF. In DNA, the CDR3 is TGTGCCAGCGCCTGGGACACTTATAGCAATCAGCCCCAGCATTTT.

V and J are TRBV6-6 and TRBJ1-5; possibly TRBD1 for D (5 bases). Between the trimmed V and J ends, which lost 7 bases and 4 bases, there was a span of 17 bases. CDR1 MNHNY and CDR2 SVGAGI come from the germline V gene (reference sequence). The CDR3 is made up of 15 amino acids. CDR3 coding DNA: TGTGCCAGCACCGGACACGGACCGAATAATCAGCCCCAGCATTTT. Translation: CASTGHGPNNQPQHF.

At least ten counts were recorded for this clone. The chain employs TRBV4-1 and TRBJ2-1, with D maybe TRBD1 (6 bases). Trimming pared 3 bases from V and 5 bases from J, leaving 14 bases between. The CDR3 extends over 15 amino acids. CDR1 is MGHRA, CDR2 YSYEKL, per germline. The CDR3 region is CASSQFTGFNNEQFF. The CDR3 bases are TGCGCCAGCAGCCAGTTTACAGGGTTTAACAATGAGCAGTTCTTC.

This chain uses TRBV5-1 with TRBJ2-1, with a tentative D call TRBD2 (6 bases). V shed 3 bases and J shed 9 bases, with 13 bases lying between them. This CDR3 comprises 13 residues. Germline assignment: CDR1 SGHRS and CDR2 YFSETQ. CDR3 protein: CASSSLTSGEQFF. CDR3 sequence (DNA): TGCGCCAGCAGCTCGCTGACTAGTGGTGAGCAGTTCTTC. Complete variable domain (other parts from reference TRBV5-1 and TRBJ2-1): KAGVTQTPRYLIKTRGQQVTLSCSPISGHRSVSWYQQTPGQGLQFLFEYFSETQRNKGNFPGRFSGRQFSNSRSEMNVSTLELGDSALYLCASSSLTSGEQFFGPGTRLTVL.

The chain is built from TRBV7-9 and TRBJ1-1; possible D gene TRBD1, 5 bases. The CDR3 is 15 residues long. Germline V lookup: CDR1 SEHNR, CDR2 FQNEAQ (reference sequence). The germline V and J ends were trimmed by 5 bases and 0 bases, with 13 bases remaining between them. The chain's CDR3 is CASSPAGPVNTEAFF. CDR3 coding DNA: TGTGCCAGCAGCCCGGCGGGGCCGGTGAACACTGAAGCTTTCTTT.

This rearrangement joins TRBV6-6 to TRBJ2-1, with D hard to call. Trimming left V 7 bases short and J 6 bases short, with 13 bases between. Germline lookup yields CDR1 MNHNY and CDR2 SVGAGI (reference sequence). The CDR3 consists of 13 residues. The CDR3 is CASTLLPGNEQFF. The CDR3 coding sequence is TGTGCCAGCACCTTACTCCCAGGCAATGAGCAGTTCTTC.

The V call is TRBV19, the J call TRBJ1-4; D is unclear. Trimming cost V 0 bases and J 8 bases, with 10 bases left between them. CDR1 is LNHDA and CDR2 is SQIVND in the germline V gene (reference sequence). The CDR3 loop spans 14 amino acids. The CDR3 loop is CASSIDSVREKLFF. DNA of the CDR3: TGTGCCAGTAGTATAGATTCGGTGCGGGAAAAACTGTTTTTT.